The present T cell receptor beta chain was sequenced within a study of control samples from healthy donors and cancer patients. Deletions cut 0 bases from V and 5 bases from J, with 20 bases between. Germline loops: CDR1 SEHNR, CDR2 FQNEAQ (reference sequence). The CDR3 consists of 18 residues. Method: immunoSEQ multiplex PCR; TCRdb's copy keeps in-frame clones and lacks some. The data show 75,000 to 100,000 clones, with roughly 89% seen just once and 5.5% held by the top ten. This chain uses TRBV7-9 with TRBJ2-4; perhaps TRBD1 as D (6 bases). The TCR originated in a man aged 50-59 years in good health. Material: blood. The CDR3 spells CASSLAVYRGHVENIQYF. The CDR3 DNA sequence: TGTGCCAGCAGCTTAGCCGTTTACCGGGGACACGTAGAAAACATTCAGTACTTC.